This is a list of T cell receptor beta chains from one sample in a study of cytomegalovirus exposure and HLA in healthy donors. Method: immunoSEQ multiplex PCR; TCRdb's copy keeps in-frame clones and lacks some. The repertoire consists of roughly 73,000 clones, with around 78% occurring once and the leading ten covering approximately 3.7%. Material: PBMCs. Source of these receptors: a man between 40 and 49 years old in good health and CMV-seronegative. CDR3s include the opening cysteine and the closing phenylalanine or tryptophan. Fields, in order: V gene, D gene, J gene, clone size, CDR3 DNA, CDR3 protein. The D gene is left open where the match is weak. Clone size is stated in some rows and not others, as once, few, many or a class when expanded.

>TRBV9|-|TRBJ2-7|-
TGTGCCAGCAGCGAGCGGACAGTCGACGAGCAGTACTTC
CASSERTVDEQYF
>TRBV7-2|TRBD1|TRBJ2-7|-
TGTGCCAGCAGCTTCCACAGGGGAGCGTCCTACGAGCAGTACTTC
CASSFHRGASYEQYF
>TRBV15|-|TRBJ1-5|-
TGTGCCACCCGCCCCGAGAGAGGGCTTAGCAATCAGCCCCAGCATTTT
CATRPERGLSNQPQHF
>TRBV5-1|TRBD1|TRBJ2-7|-
TGCGCCAGCAGCTTGGTCACAGGGGAGTCCTACGAGCAGTACTTC
CASSLVTGESYEQYF
>TRBV30|-|TRBJ1-4|-
TGTGCGGGAGGGAAGGACCGCTTGTTTTTT
CAGGKDRLFF
>TRBV5-4|-|TRBJ1-5|-
TGTGCCAGCAGCTTAGAGGGATTGGATCAGCCCCAGCATTTT
CASSLEGLDQPQHF
>TRBV19|-|TRBJ2-4|-
TGTGCCAGTAGTATAGGCAGGGGGGCGGTCGGAAACATTCAGTACTTC
CASSIGRGAVGNIQYF
>TRBV30|-|TRBJ2-5|-
TGTGCCTGGAGTGTATTAGGGGCCCAATCCCAGTACTTC
CAWSVLGAQSQYF
>TRBV6-1|TRBD1|TRBJ1-2|few
TGTGCCAGCAGTGCCTACCCGGGACAGGGGGCTCATGGCTACACCTTC
CASSAYPGQGAHGYTF
>TRBV6-5|TRBD1|TRBJ2-1|-
TGTGCCAGCAGTTATCAGACAGGGGACAATGAGCAGTTCTTC
CASSYQTGDNEQFF
>TRBV11-2|TRBD2|TRBJ2-1|-
TGTGCCAGCAGCCCTACTAGCGCGTACAATGAGCAGTTCTTC
CASSPTSAYNEQFF
>TRBV4-1|-|TRBJ1-2|-
TGCGCCAGCAGCCCGACTGGAACTAACTATGGCTACACCTTC
CASSPTGTNYGYTF
>TRBV7-9|TRBD1|TRBJ2-1|few
TGTGCCAGCGGCACCGGGACAGGGCGCAATGAGCAGTTCTTC
CASGTGTGRNEQFF
>TRBV19|-|TRBJ1-2|-
TGTGCCAGTAGTATAGATGCGGATGAGGGCTACACCTTC
CASSIDADEGYTF
>TRBV7-9|-|TRBJ1-5|-
TGTGCCAGCAGCTTCACTAATAGCAATCAGCCCCAGCATTTT
CASSFTNSNQPQHF
>TRBV9|TRBD1|TRBJ2-1|-
TGTGCCAGCAGCGTAGAAGGGGCAGGGGGTGATGAGCAGTTCTTC
CASSVEGAGGDEQFF
>TRBV5-4|-|TRBJ2-6|once
TGTGCCAGCAGCTTGGGAGGCAGGGGATCTGGGGCCAACGTCCTGACTTTC
CASSLGGRGSGANVLTF
>TRBV7-3|-|TRBJ2-1|-
TGTGCCAGCAGCTTAACGGGCATGACGACAATATACAATGAGCAGTTCTTC
CASSLTGMTTIYNEQFF
>TRBV6-5|TRBD2|TRBJ2-2|-
TGTGCCAGCAGTTACTCTCCAGCGGGGGGTCTCGGGGAGCTGTTTTTT
CASSYSPAGGLGELFF
>TRBV6-1|TRBD1|TRBJ1-5|-
TGTGCCAGCACAGACAGGGATAGCAATCAGCCCCAGCATTTT
CASTDRDSNQPQHF
>TRBV5-1|-|TRBJ2-2|-
TGCGCCAGCAGCCCCGACATCGCCGGGGAGCTGTTTTTT
CASSPDIAGELFF
>TRBV16|-|TRBJ2-3|-
TGTGCCAGCAGCCCCGACAGAGAAGATACGCAGTATTTT
CASSPDREDTQYF
>TRBV7-2|-|TRBJ2-7|-
TGTGCCAGCAGCTTAGACGCAGGGACCTACGAGCAGTACTTC
CASSLDAGTYEQYF
>TRBV29-1|-|TRBJ1-1|-
TGCAGCCAACGGAGGGACACTGAAGCTTTCTTT
CSQRRDTEAFF
>TRBV14|-|TRBJ2-3|-
TGTGCCAGCAGCCAAGGATCCCCCCGGGTCAGAGTGCTTAGCACAGATACGCAGTATTTT
CASSQGSPRVRVLSTDTQYF
>TRBV27|-|TRBJ2-7|-
TGTGCCAGCAGTTTATCGAAGGGGGTCGTCTACGAGCAGTACTTC
CASSLSKGVVYEQYF
>TRBV29-1|TRBD1|TRBJ1-2|-
TGCAGCGTTGGGGGACAGATTAACTATGGCTACACCTTC
CSVGGQINYGYTF
>TRBV6-6|TRBD1|TRBJ1-1|few
TGTGCCAGCACTAAGGGGGGGACAGGGAGCACTGAAGCTTTCTTT
CASTKGGTGSTEAFF
>TRBV7-3|-|TRBJ2-3|-
TGTGCCAGCAGCTTAATGGGGCAGCGCACAGATACGCAGTATTTT
CASSLMGQRTDTQYF
>TRBV10-3|-|TRBJ1-3|few
TGTGCCATCAGTGAGTTCCCACAGAGCTCTGGAAACACCATATATTTT
CAISEFPQSSGNTIYF
>TRBV7-9|-|TRBJ1-4|-
TGTGCCAGCAGGGGTACAGCTGCAACTAATGAAAAACTGTTTTTT
CASRGTAATNEKLFF
>TRBV5-1|-|TRBJ2-1|once
TGCGCCAGCAGCTTGGGTCCAGGCTCAGATGAGCAGTTCTTC
CASSLGPGSDEQFF
>TRBV5-1|-|TRBJ1-1|-
TGCGCCAGCAGCTTGGCCGGGGACACTGAAGCTTTCTTT
CASSLAGDTEAFF